This T cell receptor beta chain was obtained from a study of PD-1 blockade in classical Hodgkin lymphoma (dated by TCRdb to between 2020 and 2021). For the wider study: Nivolumab dosing was 3 mg/kg intravenously every 2 weeks, continuing until either disease progression or unacceptable toxicity. The study used CyTOF and TCR beta sequencing to define a peripheral blood immune signature of response to PD-1 blockade in classical Hodgkin lymphoma. The investigation overall reported the following: Only a single clinical trial cohort was studied, and what caused the repertoire differences, possibly disease activity or prior therapy, remained undefined. Lower diversity was seen in patients whose nivolumab began less than 1 year after ASCT, and these patients were left out of later analyses so that immune reconstitution would not confound the results. CD4+ but not CD8+ TCR diversity rose significantly by C4D1 (p=0.0027 vs p=0.16), most apparent in complete responders (p=0.02). Among trial patients, those achieving complete response had baseline diversity similar to that of newly diagnosed patients, while diversity was significantly lower in partial responders and progressors. Newly diagnosed patients were reported to have lower baseline TCR diversity than healthy donors, and relapsed/refractory patients were reported to have lower baseline TCR diversity still.

The table lists this clone with a count of one. The antigen this receptor binds is unknown. Base qualities are not recorded, but no much larger clone differs from it by a single base. According to the study, the label for this sample's time point signals: cycle 2 day 1 (C2D1) of nivolumab. All trial patients had relapsed after autologous stem cell transplantation, with cohorts A, B and C differing in prior brentuximab vedotin exposure. A total of over 55 patients with relapsed/refractory classical Hodgkin lymphoma made up the trial cohort, and each patient's best overall response was complete response, partial response or progressive disease. Single-agent nivolumab was administered to trial patients in the multi-cohort phase II CheckMate 205 trial. An independent review committee assessed best overall response using the 2007 International Working Group response criteria. Trial PBMCs were collected immediately before nivolumab initiation (C1D1) and during therapy at cycle 2 day 1 and cycle 4 day 1. Peripheral blood was collected in 8 mL Vacutainer Cell Preparation Tubes, from which PBMCs were isolated by centrifugation and then cryopreserved.

In the germline V gene, CDR1 corresponds to SGHRS and CDR2 to YFSETQ. The CDR3 goes from the cysteine to the phenylalanine over 14 residues. Of the read, only the CDR3 DNA is kept; its 42 bases are in frame from base 1. V loses 3 bases of germline sequence and J loses 5 bases, and the interval between the two ends is 14 bases. The Qiagen DNeasy kit was used to extract genomic DNA both from unsorted PBMCs and from the negatively selected CD4+ and CD8+ fractions. Amplification of TCR beta CDR3 regions was done by immunoSEQ multiplex PCR with primers that anneal to V and J segments. A synthetic immune receptor repertoire was used to minimize amplification bias, and remaining bias was computationally removed after sequencing. The published analysis was carried out like this. Repertoire diversity was quantified as the Shannon entropy index using custom Python scripts. Unsorted, CD4+ and CD8+ repertoires were analyzed separately, except for combined analyses in which CD4+ and CD8+ sequences were merged in silico. A clone was considered expanded if an increase in frequency of at least 2-fold after treatment relative to C1D1 was found, and a pseudocount of 0.5 was applied to clones undetected at baseline. Clones with 0 or 1 copy at C1D1 were defined as singleton clones, while clones with 2 or more copies were defined as non-singleton clones. By matching protein sequences in sorted samples from the same patient, clones expanded in unsorted samples were annotated as CD4+, CD8+ or unknown. Wilcoxon tests on paired samples were used to test changes in diversity from C1D1 to C4D1. As stored in TCRdb, this immuneACCESS dataset retains in-frame rearrangements with V and J assigned. A fraction of the clones does not appear; measured against another copy, unresolved V genes explain less than half of the discrepancy, and the remainder lacks a known reason. The V and J calls and the clone size are those of that table, but D and trimming were determined from the DNA. This sample lists tens of thousands of clones; around 80% were detected once. The ten top clones hold about 9.9% of the sample.

Here the chain combines TRBV5-1 and TRBJ1-1, with TRBD1 perhaps the D gene, on 5 matching bases. The receptor was derived from a human donor with classical Hodgkin lymphoma. The sample in question was peripheral blood mononuclear cells (PBMCs), obtained before the second cycle of nivolumab. CDR3 region: CASSSTTGLTEAFF. The DNA is as follows: TGCGCCAGCAGCTCGACAACGGGGCTTACTGAAGCTTTCTTT.